This entry lists 18 T cell receptor beta chains sequenced from one sample in a study of T cells in Graves' hyperthyroidism and ophthalmopathy. Template material for amplifying TCR beta CDR3 regions consisted of RNA transcripts. TCR CDR3 underwent first-round RT-PCR with the HTBI primer set. TCRdb redid the calling of the multiplex PCR reads with MiXCR, one entry per CDR3 protein. The sample includes over 350,000 distinct CDR3 sequences, over 12% seen only once; the top ten take 13%. Sequencing was performed on blood. These receptors came from a man younger than 30 with Graves' ophthalmopathy.

The rearrangement joins TRBV15 to TRBJ1-5; TRBD1 matches 7 bases. Germline values: CDR1 LNHNV, CDR2 YYDKDF (reference sequence). This CDR3 spans 18 amino acids. After removal of 3 bases from V and 0 bases from J, the junction contained 11 bases not matched to a gene. CDR3 sequence: CATSRSGQSLLSNQPQHF. CDR3 in DNA: TGTGCCACCAGCAGGTCGGGACAGAGCCTACTTAGCAATCAGCCCCAGCATTTT.

Of note for this clonotype: A much larger clone differs from this one at a single base, so this may be a read error. V gene TRBV20-1 combines with J gene TRBJ2-7; D not certain. The closer fit of TRBJ2-1 to the DNA end suggests the J call may be wrong. The CDR3 is 11 residues long. The germline V gene encodes CDR1 DFQATT and CDR2 SNEGSKA (reference sequence). CDR3 amino acids: CSARAVYEQFF. The DNA of the CDR3 is TGCAGTGCTAGAGCCGTATACGAGCAGTTCTTC.

In its sample, this clonotype was seen many times. The chain's CDR3 is CASSLLGDSSYEQYF. Written as DNA, the CDR3 is TGTGCCAGCAGCTTATTAGGGGACAGCTCCTACGAGCAGTACTTC. The genes are TRBV13 and TRBJ2-7; 7 bases fit TRBD1. Germline V lookup: CDR1 PRHDT, CDR2 FYEKMQ (reference sequence). The CDR3 contains 15 residues. V lost 2 bases, J lost 0 bases, and 4 bases stayed unmatched.

This clonotype was observed at least ten times. CDR3 nucleotide sequence: TGTGCCAGCAGCTTAGACAGGGGCAATCAGCCCCAGCATTTT. It codes for CASSLDRGNQPQHF. This chain joins TRBV11-2 and TRBJ1-5, with D tentatively TRBD1 (5 bases). Trimming shortened V by 0 bases and J by 2 bases, and 5 bases separated the two germline ends. The CDR3 totals 14 residues. Germline loops: CDR1 SGHAT, CDR2 FQNNGV.

This clonotype was recorded at least ten times. This sequence joins TRBV12-3 or TRBV12-4 and TRBJ2-5; D not resolved. The CDR3 covers 14 residues. V was clipped by 3 bases and J by 2 bases, with 10 bases between them. The CDR3 DNA sequence: TGTGCCAGCAGTTTTGGGCGGCTTCAAGAGACCCAGTACTTC. Protein product: CASSFGRLQETQYF.

This clonotype was seen ten or more times. V is TRBV20-1 and J is TRBJ2-7; D is perhaps TRBD2 (5 bases). Trimming left V 3 bases short and J 2 bases short, with 14 bases between. From germline, CDR1 is DFQATT and CDR2 SNEGSKA (reference sequence). The CDR3 loop spans 14 amino acids. The CDR3, as DNA: TGCAGTGCTAGGGAGGTAGAGGGCGCCTACGAGCAGTACTTC. This gives the protein CSAREVEGAYEQYF.

The chain is built from TRBV5-6 and TRBJ1-2; tentative D call: TRBD1 (6 bases). From germline, CDR1 is SGHDT and CDR2 YYEEEE. Trimming removed 2 bases from V and 2 bases from J, with 10 bases in between. This CDR3 is built from 14 residues. The CDR3 sequence: CASSLMQGNYGYTF. The CDR3 DNA follows: TGTGCCAGCAGCTTAATGCAGGGGAACTATGGCTACACCTTC.

Turning to this clonotype: This could be a read error, since a much larger clone is one nucleotide away. This chain connects TRBV28 to TRBJ1-2; D is ambiguous. CDR3 length: 14 residues. Germline CDR1 reads MDHEN; CDR2 reads SYDVKM. CDR3 in DNA: TGTGCCAGCAGTTCCCACCCGGATAACTATGGCTACGCCTTC. The encoded protein is CASSSHPDNYGYAF.

Points on this clonotype: A much larger clone differs by one base, so this may be a read error. The V and J genes are TRBV20-1 and TRBJ1-2; D gene uncertain. The CDR3 is made up of 12 amino acids. V lost 7 bases and J lost 2, with 11 bases in between. The germline V gene has CDR1 DFQATT and CDR2 SNEGSKA (reference sequence). CDR3 amino acids: CSVSLTNYGYTF. The CDR3 DNA follows: TGCAGTGTTAGTTTGACCAACTATGGCTACACCTTC.

On this clonotype itself: It may be a read error: a sequence one base away is much more abundant. This chain joins TRBV5-1 and TRBJ2-2, with a possible D match to TRBD2 (5 bases). Germline values: CDR1 SGHRS, CDR2 YFSETQ. The CDR3 is 13 residues long. CDR3 loop: CASSADNTGEPFF. DNA of the CDR3: TGCGCCAGCAGCGCTGATAACACCGGGGAGCCGTTTTTT.

V and J are TRBV19 and TRBJ1-1; no definite D call. Germline V lookup: CDR1 LNHDA, CDR2 SQIVND (reference sequence). The V end was cut by 3 bases, the J end by 4 bases, with 15 bases between. This CDR3 has 15 residues. The CDR3 DNA sequence: TGTGCCAGTAGTATCTTTGGGATTGACGGCACTGAAGCTTTCTTT. Encoded protein: CASSIFGIDGTEAFF.

The chain is built from TRBV4-1 and TRBJ1-4; D ambiguous. Deletions cut 5 bases from V and 1 base from J, with 11 bases between. This CDR3 region has 15 residues. Germline values: CDR1 MGHRA, CDR2 YSYEKL. DNA of the CDR3: TGCGCCAGCAGCTCCCCCGGGATAACTAATGAAAAACTGTTTTTT. This sequence encodes CASSSPGITNEKLFF.

This clonotype was detected a few times. The chain links TRBV24-1 to TRBJ2-5; D is ambiguous. The CDR3 totals 14 residues. V lost 4 bases and J 1 base, leaving 9 bases between the germline ends. CDR1 is KGHDR and CDR2 is SFDVKD in the germline V gene. The CDR3 loop is CATSEGWLQETQYF. CDR3 coding DNA: TGTGCCACCAGTGAGGGGTGGCTCCAAGAGACCCAGTACTTC.

This clonotype has ten or more counts. V is TRBV11-3 and J is TRBJ2-4, with 16 bases that match TRBD2. J was trimmed by 7 bases and V by 5 bases; bases with no gene match: 5. There are 16 residues in the CDR3. CDR1 SGHNT and CDR2 YENEEA come from the germline V gene. This CDR3 reads CASSLGTSGGGNIQYF. In DNA form, the CDR3 reads TGTGCCAGCAGCCTCGGGACTAGCGGGGGGGGGAACATTCAGTACTTC.

The chain links TRBV19 to TRBJ2-7, with TRBD1 identical over 7 bases. The CDR3 spans 13 residues. The V and J ends lost 4 bases and 3 bases, in that order; junction bases with no gene match: 3. Germline V gives CDR1 LNHDA, CDR2 SQIVND (reference sequence). CDR3 protein: CASSNRGHYEQYF. The CDR3 DNA sequence: TGTGCCAGTAGTAACAGGGGCCACTACGAGCAGTACTTC.

V is TRBV11-2 and J is TRBJ2-3; 15 nucleotides agree with TRBD2. Losses at the gene ends were 4 bases for V and 3 bases for J; bases not matched to a gene: 5. The CDR3 totals 17 residues. CDR1 and CDR2 from the germline V gene are SGHAT and FQNNGV. In DNA, the CDR3 is TGTGCCAGCAGCTCCCGGACTAGCGGGGGGGCTACAGATACGCAGTATTTT. The encoded protein is CASSSRTSGGATDTQYF. The whole variable domain, filled in from reference TRBV11-2 and TRBJ2-3, reads EAGVAQSPRYKIIEKRQSVAFWCNPISGHATLYWYQQILGQGPKLLIQFQNNGVVDDSQLPKDRFSAERLKGVDSTLKIQPAKLEDSAVYLCASSSRTSGGATDTQYFGPGTRLTVL.

This clonotype has at least ten counts. The chain links TRBV11-2 to TRBJ1-2; TRBD1 matches at 7 bases. The CDR3 contains 14 residues. Trimming cost V 3 bases and J 3 bases; bases outside gene matches: 4. CDR1 and CDR2 from the germline V gene are SGHAT and FQNNGV. CDR3 bases: TGTGCCAGCAGCTTGGTCCAGGGGGACTATGGCTACACCTTC. This sequence encodes CASSLVQGDYGYTF.

This sequence joins TRBV20-1 and TRBJ1-1; 8 nucleotides match TRBD1. The junction had 2 bases not matched to a gene; V was cut back by 2 bases and J by 3 bases. CDR3 length: 13 amino acids. CDR1 and CDR2 from the germline V gene are DFQATT and SNEGSKA (reference sequence). The CDR3 here is CSARRGQDTEAFF. The DNA of the CDR3 is TGCAGTGCTAGACGGGGACAGGACACTGAAGCTTTCTTT.